This T cell receptor (beta chain) was captured by sequencing in a study of blood T cell repertoires in COVID-19. Study-wide context: Sources were T cells, B-cell-depleted T cells, or PBMCs; the material itself was cDNA or gDNA.

V lost 2 bases, J lost 1 base, and 5 bases stayed unmatched. The CDR3 extends over 17 amino acids. Germline CDR1 reads SGHTA; CDR2 reads FQGTGA. Per the authors' pipeline: Nucleated cell counts were estimated from reference gene primer amplification. TCRdb keeps only in-frame clones here, not all; method: immunoSEQ multiplex PCR. The V and J calls and the clone size are those of that table, but D and trimming were determined from the DNA. Of 100,000 or so clones listed, 65% to 90% are singletons. This clone was detected once. The receptor comes from a man aged 45-65 years with acute or convalescent COVID-19. The sequenced sample was peripheral blood. This chain connects TRBV7-3 to TRBJ2-3; 11 nucleotides agree with TRBD2. The CDR3 region has the DNA TGTGCCAGCAGCTTATTCCCGGGACTAGCGGGCACAGATACGCAGTATTTT. It yields the protein CASSLFPGLAGTDTQYF.